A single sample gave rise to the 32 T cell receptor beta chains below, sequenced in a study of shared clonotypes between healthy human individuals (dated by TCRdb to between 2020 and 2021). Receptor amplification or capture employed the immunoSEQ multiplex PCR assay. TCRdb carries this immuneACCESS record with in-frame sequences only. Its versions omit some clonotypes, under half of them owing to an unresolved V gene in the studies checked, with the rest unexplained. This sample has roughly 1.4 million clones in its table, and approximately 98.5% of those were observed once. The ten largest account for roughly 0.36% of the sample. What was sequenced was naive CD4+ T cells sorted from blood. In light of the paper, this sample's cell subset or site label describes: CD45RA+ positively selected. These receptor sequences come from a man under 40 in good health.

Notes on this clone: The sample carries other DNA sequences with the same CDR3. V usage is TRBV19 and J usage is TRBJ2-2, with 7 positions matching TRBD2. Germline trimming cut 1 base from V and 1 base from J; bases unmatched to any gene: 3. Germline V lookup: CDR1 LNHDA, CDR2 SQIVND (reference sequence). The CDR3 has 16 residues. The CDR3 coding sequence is TGTGCCAGTAGTATAGGGCTAGCGGTGAACACCGGGGAGCTGTTTTTT. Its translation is CASSIGLAVNTGELFF.

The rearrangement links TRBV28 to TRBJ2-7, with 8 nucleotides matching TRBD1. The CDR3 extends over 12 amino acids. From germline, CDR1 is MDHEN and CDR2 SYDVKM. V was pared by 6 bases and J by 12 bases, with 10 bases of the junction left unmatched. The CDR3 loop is CASSLVRQGLYF. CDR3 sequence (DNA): TGTGCCAGCAGCTTAGTCCGACAGGGGTTGTACTTC.

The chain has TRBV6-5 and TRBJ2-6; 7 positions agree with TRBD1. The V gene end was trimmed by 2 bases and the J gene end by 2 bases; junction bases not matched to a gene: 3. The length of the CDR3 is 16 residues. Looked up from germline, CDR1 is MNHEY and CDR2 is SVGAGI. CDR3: CASSYGTVAGANVLTF. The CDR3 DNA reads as TGTGCCAGCAGTTACGGGACAGTGGCTGGGGCCAACGTCCTGACTTTC.

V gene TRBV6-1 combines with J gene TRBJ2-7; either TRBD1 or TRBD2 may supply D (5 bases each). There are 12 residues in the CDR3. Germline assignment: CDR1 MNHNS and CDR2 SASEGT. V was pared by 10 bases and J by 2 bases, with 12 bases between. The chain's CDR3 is CANAGTPYEQYF. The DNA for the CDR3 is TGTGCCAACGCCGGGACCCCCTACGAGCAGTACTTC.

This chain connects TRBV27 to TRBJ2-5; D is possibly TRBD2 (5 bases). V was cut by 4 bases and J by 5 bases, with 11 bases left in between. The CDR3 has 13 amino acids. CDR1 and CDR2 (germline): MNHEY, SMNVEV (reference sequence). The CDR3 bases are TGTGCCAGCAGTTCAAGGACTTTGGAGACCCAGTACTTC. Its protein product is CASSSRTLETQYF.

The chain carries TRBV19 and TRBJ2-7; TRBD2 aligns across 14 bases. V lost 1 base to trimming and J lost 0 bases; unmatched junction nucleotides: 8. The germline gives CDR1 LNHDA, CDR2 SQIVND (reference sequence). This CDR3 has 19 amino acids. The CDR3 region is CASSIVAPGTSGSSYEQYF. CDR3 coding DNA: TGTGCCAGTAGTATAGTAGCCCCCGGGACTAGCGGGAGCTCCTACGAGCAGTACTTC.

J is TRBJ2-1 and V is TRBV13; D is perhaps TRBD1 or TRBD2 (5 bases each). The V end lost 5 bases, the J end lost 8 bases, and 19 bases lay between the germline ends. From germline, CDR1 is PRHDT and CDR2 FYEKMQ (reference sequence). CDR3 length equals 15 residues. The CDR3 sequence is CASSLGTAGIDEQFF. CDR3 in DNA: TGTGCCAGCAGCCTGGGGACCGCCGGGATCGATGAGCAGTTCTTC.

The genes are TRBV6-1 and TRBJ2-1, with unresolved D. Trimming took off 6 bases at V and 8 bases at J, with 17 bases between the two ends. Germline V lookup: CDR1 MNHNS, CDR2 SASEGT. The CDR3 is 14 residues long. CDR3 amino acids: CASSASQEVYEQFF. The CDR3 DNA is TGTGCCAGCAGCGCATCTCAAGAGGTATATGAGCAGTTCTTC.

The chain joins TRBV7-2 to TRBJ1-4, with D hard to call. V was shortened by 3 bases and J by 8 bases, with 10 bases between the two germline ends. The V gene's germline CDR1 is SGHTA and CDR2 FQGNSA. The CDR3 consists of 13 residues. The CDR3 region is CASSFGSEEKLFF. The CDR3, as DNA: TGTGCCAGCAGCTTCGGGAGTGAGGAAAAACTGTTTTTT.

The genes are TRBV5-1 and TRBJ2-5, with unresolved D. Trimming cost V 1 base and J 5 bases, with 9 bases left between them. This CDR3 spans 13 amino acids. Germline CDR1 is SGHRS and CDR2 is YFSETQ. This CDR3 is CASSLKPRETQYF. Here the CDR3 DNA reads TGCGCCAGCAGCTTGAAGCCGAGGGAGACCCAGTACTTC. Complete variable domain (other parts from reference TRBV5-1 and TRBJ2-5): KAGVTQTPRYLIKTRGQQVTLSCSPISGHRSVSWYQQTPGQGLQFLFEYFSETQRNKGNFPGRFSGRQFSNSRSEMNVSTLELGDSALYLCASSLKPRETQYFGPGTRLLVL.

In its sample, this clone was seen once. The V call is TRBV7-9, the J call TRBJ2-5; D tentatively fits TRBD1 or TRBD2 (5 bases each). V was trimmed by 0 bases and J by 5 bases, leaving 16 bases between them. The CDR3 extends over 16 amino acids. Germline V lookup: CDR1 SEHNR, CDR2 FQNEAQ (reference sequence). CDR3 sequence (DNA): TGTGCCAGCAGCTTAGCATCCGACCGGGACGGGGAGACCCAGTACTTC. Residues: CASSLASDRDGETQYF.

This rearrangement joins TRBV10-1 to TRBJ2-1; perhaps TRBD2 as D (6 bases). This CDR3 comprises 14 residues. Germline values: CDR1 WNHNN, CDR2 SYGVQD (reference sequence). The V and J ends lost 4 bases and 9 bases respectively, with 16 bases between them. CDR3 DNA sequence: TGCGCCAGCAGTGCCCTCGACCTAGCGTCTGAGCAGTTCTTC. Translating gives CASSALDLASEQFF.

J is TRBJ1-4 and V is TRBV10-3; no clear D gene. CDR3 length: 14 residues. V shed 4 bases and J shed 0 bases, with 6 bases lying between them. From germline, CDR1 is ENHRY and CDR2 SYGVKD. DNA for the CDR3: TGTGCCATCAGTGCCGGGGCAACTAATGAAAAACTGTTTTTT. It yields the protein CAISAGATNEKLFF.

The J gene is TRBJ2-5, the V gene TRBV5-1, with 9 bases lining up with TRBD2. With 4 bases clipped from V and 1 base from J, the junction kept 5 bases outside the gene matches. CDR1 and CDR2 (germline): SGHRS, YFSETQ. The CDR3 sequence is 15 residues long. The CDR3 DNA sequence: TGCGCCAGCAGCCGTCAGACTAGCGGCCAAGAGACCCAGTACTTC. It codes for CASSRQTSGQETQYF.

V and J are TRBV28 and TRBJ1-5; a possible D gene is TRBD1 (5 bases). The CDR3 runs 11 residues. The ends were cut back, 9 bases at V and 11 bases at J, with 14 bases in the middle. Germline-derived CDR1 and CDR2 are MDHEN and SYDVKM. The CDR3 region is CASLGVWAQHF. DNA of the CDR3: TGTGCCAGTCTGGGGGTATGGGCCCAGCATTTT.

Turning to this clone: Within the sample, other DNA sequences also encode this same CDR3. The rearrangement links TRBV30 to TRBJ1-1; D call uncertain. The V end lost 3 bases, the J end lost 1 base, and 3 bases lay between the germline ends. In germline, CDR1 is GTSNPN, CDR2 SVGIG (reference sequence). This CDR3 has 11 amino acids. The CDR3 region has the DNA TGTGCCTGGAGACAGAACACTGAAGCTTTCTTT. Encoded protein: CAWRQNTEAFF.

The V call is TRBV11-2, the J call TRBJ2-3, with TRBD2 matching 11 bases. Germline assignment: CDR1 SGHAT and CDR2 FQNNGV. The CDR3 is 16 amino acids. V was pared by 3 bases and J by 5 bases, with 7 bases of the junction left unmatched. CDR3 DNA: TGTGCCAGCAGCTTGGGACTAGCGGTAGATCAAGATACGCAGTATTTT. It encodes CASSLGLAVDQDTQYF.

The chain's CDR3 is CATSRGGTSTDTQYF. For the CDR3, the DNA is TGTGCCACCAGCAGAGGCGGTACTAGCACAGATACGCAGTATTTT. The rearrangement links TRBV15 to TRBJ2-3; D ambiguous. The CDR3 covers 15 residues. With 1 base removed from V and 0 bases from J, the gap between germline ends came to 8 bases. From germline, CDR1 is LNHNV and CDR2 YYDKDF (reference sequence).

In DNA form, the CDR3 reads TGCGCCAGCAGCTTGGCCTTGGGGCCCGGACCCAATGAGCAGTTCTTC. This translates into CASSLALGPGPNEQFF. V is TRBV5-1 and J is TRBJ2-1; D is possibly TRBD1 (5 bases). The V end was cut by 0 bases, the J end by 6 bases, with 16 bases between. Germline CDR1 SGHRS, CDR2 YFSETQ. The CDR3 spans 16 residues.

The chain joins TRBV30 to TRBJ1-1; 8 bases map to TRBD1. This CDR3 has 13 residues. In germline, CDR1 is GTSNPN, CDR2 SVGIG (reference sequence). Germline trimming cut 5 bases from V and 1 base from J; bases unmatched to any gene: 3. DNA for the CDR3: TGTGCCTGGCGTGGACAGGGGAACACTGAAGCTTTCTTT. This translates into CAWRGQGNTEAFF.

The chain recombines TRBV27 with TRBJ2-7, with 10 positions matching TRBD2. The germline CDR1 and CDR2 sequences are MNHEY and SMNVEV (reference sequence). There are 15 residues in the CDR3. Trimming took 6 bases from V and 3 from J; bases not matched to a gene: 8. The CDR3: CASRPRVAGGYEQYF. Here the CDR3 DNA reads TGTGCCAGCAGACCTCGGGTAGCGGGAGGCTACGAGCAGTACTTC.

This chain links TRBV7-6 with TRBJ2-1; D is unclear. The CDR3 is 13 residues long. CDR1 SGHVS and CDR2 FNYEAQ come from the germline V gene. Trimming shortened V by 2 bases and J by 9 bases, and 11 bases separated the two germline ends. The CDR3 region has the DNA TGTGCCAGCAGCTTAAGCGAAATCAGTGAGCAGTTCTTC. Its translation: CASSLSEISEQFF.

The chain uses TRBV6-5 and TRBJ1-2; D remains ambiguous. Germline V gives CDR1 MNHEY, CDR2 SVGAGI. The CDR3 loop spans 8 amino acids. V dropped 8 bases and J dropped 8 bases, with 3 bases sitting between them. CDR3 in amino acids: CASFGYTF. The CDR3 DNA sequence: TGTGCCAGCTTCGGCTACACCTTC.

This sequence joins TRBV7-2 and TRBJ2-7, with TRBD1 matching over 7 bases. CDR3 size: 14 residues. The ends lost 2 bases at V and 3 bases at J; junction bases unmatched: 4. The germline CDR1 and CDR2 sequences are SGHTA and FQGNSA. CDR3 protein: CASSLSPGGYEQYF. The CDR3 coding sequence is TGTGCCAGCAGCTTATCACCAGGGGGCTACGAGCAGTACTTC.

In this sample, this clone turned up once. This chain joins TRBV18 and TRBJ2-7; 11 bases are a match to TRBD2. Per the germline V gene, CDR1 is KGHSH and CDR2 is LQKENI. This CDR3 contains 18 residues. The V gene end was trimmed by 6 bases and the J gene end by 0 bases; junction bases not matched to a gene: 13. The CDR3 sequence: CASSRLAGLGGGSYEQYF. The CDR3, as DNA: TGTGCCAGCTCGCGACTAGCGGGATTAGGCGGGGGCTCCTACGAGCAGTACTTC.

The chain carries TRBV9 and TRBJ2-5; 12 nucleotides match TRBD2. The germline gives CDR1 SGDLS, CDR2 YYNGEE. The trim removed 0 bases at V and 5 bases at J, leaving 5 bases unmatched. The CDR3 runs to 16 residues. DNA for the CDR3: TGTGCCAGCAGCGTAGGACTAGCGGGAGCTTGGGAGACCCAGTACTTC. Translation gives CASSVGLAGAWETQYF. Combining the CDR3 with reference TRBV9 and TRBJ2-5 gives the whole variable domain DSGVTQTPKHLITATGQRVTLRCSPRSGDLSVYWYQQSLDQGLQFLIQYYNGEERAKGNILERFSAQQFPDLHSELNLSSLELGDSALYFCASSVGLAGAWETQYFGPGTRLLVL.

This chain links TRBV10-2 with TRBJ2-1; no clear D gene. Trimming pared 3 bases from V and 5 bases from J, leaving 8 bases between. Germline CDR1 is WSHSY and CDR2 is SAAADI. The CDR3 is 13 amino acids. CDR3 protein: CASSDPPHNEQFF. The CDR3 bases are TGCGCCAGCAGTGACCCCCCACACAATGAGCAGTTCTTC.

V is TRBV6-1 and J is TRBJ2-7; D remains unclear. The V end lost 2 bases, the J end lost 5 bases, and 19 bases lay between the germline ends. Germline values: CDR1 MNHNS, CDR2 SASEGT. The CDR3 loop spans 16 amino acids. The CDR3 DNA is TGTGCCAGCAGTGAAAGTGGGTCCTACAGTCTACACGAGCAGTACTTC. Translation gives CASSESGSYSLHEQYF.

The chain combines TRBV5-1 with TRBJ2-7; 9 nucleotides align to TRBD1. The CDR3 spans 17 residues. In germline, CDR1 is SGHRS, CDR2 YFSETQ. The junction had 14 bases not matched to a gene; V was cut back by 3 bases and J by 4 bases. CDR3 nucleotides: TGCGCCAGCAGCTCTCAGATACAGGGGGCATCAGGATACGAGCAGTACTTC. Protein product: CASSSQIQGASGYEQYF.

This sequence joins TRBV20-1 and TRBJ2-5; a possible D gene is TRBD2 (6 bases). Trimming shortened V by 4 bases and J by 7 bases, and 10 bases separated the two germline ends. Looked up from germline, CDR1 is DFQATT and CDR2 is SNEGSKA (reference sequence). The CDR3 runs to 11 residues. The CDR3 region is CSATIGGTQYF. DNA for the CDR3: TGCAGTGCTACCATCGGGGGGACCCAGTACTTC.

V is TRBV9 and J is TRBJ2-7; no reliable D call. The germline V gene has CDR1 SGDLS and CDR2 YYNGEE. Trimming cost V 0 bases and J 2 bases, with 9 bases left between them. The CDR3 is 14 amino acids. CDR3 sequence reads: CASSVDSVPYEQYF. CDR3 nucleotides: TGTGCCAGCAGCGTAGATTCCGTTCCCTACGAGCAGTACTTC.

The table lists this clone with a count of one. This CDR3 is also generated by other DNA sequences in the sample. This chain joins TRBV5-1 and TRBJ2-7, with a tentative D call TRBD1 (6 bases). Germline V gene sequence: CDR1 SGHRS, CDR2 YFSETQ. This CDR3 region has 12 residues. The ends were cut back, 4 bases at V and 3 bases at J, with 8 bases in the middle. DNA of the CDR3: TGCGCCAGCAGCCAGGACAGCTACGAGCAGTACTTC. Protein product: CASSQDSYEQYF.